This is a list of T cell receptor beta chains from one sample in a study of human T cells and chemical hapten exposure. TCRdb analysed the RACE reads with MiXCR anew, one entry per CDR3 protein. Of 74,000 or so distinct CDR3 sequences detected, about 9.3% appear once; the ten largest clones hold about 1.4%. The sample consisted of whole blood, taken in connection with sensitization to the hapten diphenylcyclopropenone (DPC). The receptors come from a woman between 45 and 60 years old with alopecia areata. Some clones in this sample may be carry-over from other donors' samples. CDR3s include the opening cysteine and the closing phenylalanine or tryptophan. Fields, in order: D gene, clone size, J gene, V gene, CDR3 DNA, CDR3 protein. A D gene is named only where the DNA matches it firmly. Only some rows state a clone size, as once, few, many or a class for expanded clones.

D: TRBD2
size: many
J: TRBJ2-3
V: TRBV6-2/TRBV6-3
DNA: TGTGCCAGCAGTTATACCCTAGCGGCTACGCAGTATTTT
CDR3: CASSYTLAATQYF

D: TRBD2
size: few
J: TRBJ2-3
V: TRBV5-1
DNA: TGCGCCAGCAGCTCCAGCGGGAGGCCGCCTACTAGCACAGATACGCAGTATTTT
CDR3: CASSSSGRPPTSTDTQYF

D: TRBD1
size: once
J: TRBJ2-1
V: TRBV6-5
DNA: TGTGCCAGCAGATCCCCGGGACAGGGATACAATGAGCAGTTCTTC
CDR3: CASRSPGQGYNEQFF

D: -
size: -
J: TRBJ1-2
V: TRBV30
DNA: TGTGCCTGGAGTCCCCAATCGGGTGGCTACACCTTC
CDR3: CAWSPQSGGYTF

D: -
size: many
J: TRBJ2-1
V: TRBV25-1
DNA: TGTGCCAGCAGTGAGTCTGGGACCCACTCGGGGCAGTTCTTC
CDR3: CASSESGTHSGQFF

D: TRBD2
size: few
J: TRBJ2-7
V: TRBV7-6
DNA: TGTGCCAGCAGCCCGACTAGCGGGAGGATCTACGAGCAGTACTTC
CDR3: CASSPTSGRIYEQYF

D: -
size: -
J: TRBJ2-3
V: TRBV6-1
DNA: TGTGCCAGCAGTGCACTTAGCGGTAGGAGCGCAGATACGCAGTATTTT
CDR3: CASSALSGRSADTQYF

D: TRBD2
size: -
J: TRBJ2-6
V: TRBV7-9
DNA: TGTGCCAGCAGCTTTCCCCTTACTAGCGGGCCATCTGGGGCCAACGTCCTGACTTTC
CDR3: CASSFPLTSGPSGANVLTF

D: -
size: few
J: TRBJ2-1
V: TRBV7-2
DNA: TGTGCCAGCAGCTTAGGGCTAGCGCCCTTGGAGCAGTTCTTC
CDR3: CASSLGLAPLEQFF

D: -
size: few
J: TRBJ2-2
V: TRBV2
DNA: TGTGCCAGCAGTCTTGACAGAAACACCGGGGAGCTGTTTTTT
CDR3: CASSLDRNTGELFF

D: -
size: many
J: TRBJ2-4
V: TRBV3-1
DNA: TGTGCCAGCAGCCAAGATAAAGGGTTGGCCATTCAGTACTTC
CDR3: CASSQDKGLAIQYF

D: TRBD2
size: -
J: TRBJ2-7
V: TRBV11-2
DNA: TGTGCCAGCAGAACACTAGCGGGACGATCCTACGAGCAGTACTTC
CDR3: CASRTLAGRSYEQYF

D: TRBD2
size: many
J: TRBJ2-1
V: TRBV27
DNA: TGTGCCAGCAGTTTAAGGGCGGGAGCGAGTTTCAATGAGCAGTTCTTC
CDR3: CASSLRAGASFNEQFF

D: -
size: few
J: TRBJ2-1
V: TRBV7-9
DNA: TGTGCCAGCAGTCCCCGGGACACCCCGCAGTTCTTC
CDR3: CASSPRDTPQFF

D: TRBD2
size: -
J: TRBJ2-7
V: TRBV11-2
DNA: TGTGCCAGCAGCTTACGGCAGGGACTAGAAAGGGACGAGCAGTACTTC
CDR3: CASSLRQGLERDEQYF

D: -
size: few
J: TRBJ1-1
V: TRBV9
DNA: TGTGCCAGCAGCGTAGTCCCCGGGAACACTGAAGCTTTCTTT
CDR3: CASSVVPGNTEAFF

D: -
size: many
J: TRBJ2-5
V: TRBV20-1
DNA: TGCAGTGCTAGAGATTCGGGACGCCCACAAGAGACCCAGTACTTC
CDR3: CSARDSGRPQETQYF

D: -
size: many
J: TRBJ1-5
V: TRBV12-3/TRBV12-4
DNA: TGTGCCAGCAGTATTGGGGGGGCGAATCAGCCCCAGCATTTT
CDR3: CASSIGGANQPQHF

D: -
size: many
J: TRBJ2-7
V: TRBV27
DNA: TGTGCCAGCAAGGTTAGGGACGGTCTCTACGAGCAGTACTTC
CDR3: CASKVRDGLYEQYF

D: -
size: few
J: TRBJ1-2
V: TRBV11-2
DNA: TGTGCCAGCAGCTCTTCGACAGCGGGCTCCAGTGCCTACACCTTC
CDR3: CASSSSTAGSSAYTF

D: TRBD2
size: few
J: TRBJ2-1
V: TRBV12-3/TRBV12-4
DNA: TGTGCCAGCAGTCTCCTAGCGGGAGCTAACAATGAGCAGTTCTTC
CDR3: CASSLLAGANNEQFF

D: -
size: -
J: TRBJ1-2
V: TRBV12-3/TRBV12-4
DNA: TGTGCCAGCAGCCCGGGGAGTTATACCTATGGCTACACCTTC
CDR3: CASSPGSYTYGYTF

D: -
size: few
J: TRBJ2-2
V: TRBV6-4
DNA: TGTGCCAGCAGCGCTGCTCGGACCGGGGAGCTGTTTTTT
CDR3: CASSAARTGELFF

D: TRBD1
size: once
J: TRBJ2-1
V: TRBV9
DNA: TGTGCCAGCAGCGTAGGGACAGGGGGCGCCTACAATGAGCAGTTCTTC
CDR3: CASSVGTGGAYNEQFF

D: -
size: many
J: TRBJ2-7
V: TRBV6-2/TRBV6-3
DNA: TGTGCCAGCAGTTACGTAATCGGGCCTGGAGAGCAGTACTTC
CDR3: CASSYVIGPGEQYF

D: TRBD1
size: -
J: TRBJ1-1
V: TRBV5-1
DNA: TGCGCCAGCAGCATGGACAGGGGCACTGAAGCTTTCTTT
CDR3: CASSMDRGTEAFF

D: TRBD1
size: -
J: TRBJ1-1
V: TRBV28
DNA: TGTGCCAGCAGTTTACCCGGACAGGTGGGGAACACTGAAGCTTTCTTT
CDR3: CASSLPGQVGNTEAFF

D: -
size: many
J: TRBJ1-2
V: TRBV20-1
DNA: TGCAGTGCTCCTACCGACACAGGCGGTGGCTACACCTTC
CDR3: CSAPTDTGGGYTF

D: -
size: -
J: TRBJ2-7
V: TRBV10-1
DNA: TGCGCCAGCAGTCAAGGCCCCACCTACGAGCAGTACTTC
CDR3: CASSQGPTYEQYF

D: TRBD2
size: few
J: TRBJ2-7
V: TRBV7-2
DNA: TGTGCCAGCAGCTTAGGAGGGACTAAAAGCTCCTACGAGCAGTACTTC
CDR3: CASSLGGTKSSYEQYF

D: -
size: many
J: TRBJ2-1
V: TRBV11-2
DNA: TGTGCCAGCAGCATATCGTCGGCGGGGCCGATCTACAATGAGCAGTTCTTC
CDR3: CASSISSAGPIYNEQFF

D: TRBD1
size: few
J: TRBJ1-5
V: TRBV9
DNA: TGTGCCAGCAGCCGCGGACAGGTAGCTCAGCCCCAGCATTTT
CDR3: CASSRGQVAQPQHF

D: TRBD2
size: -
J: TRBJ2-4
V: TRBV7-2
DNA: TGTGCCAGCAGCTTAGAACGTGGCGGACTAGCAGCCAAAAACATTCAGTACTTC
CDR3: CASSLERGGLAAKNIQYF

D: TRBD1
size: -
J: TRBJ2-1
V: TRBV4-3
DNA: TGCGCCAGCAGCCAAGATCCCACAGGGGGCTCCTACAATGAGCAGTTCTTC
CDR3: CASSQDPTGGSYNEQFF

D: -
size: few
J: TRBJ1-1
V: TRBV20-1
DNA: TGCAGTGCTAGACCGGACACGAACACTGAAGCTTTCTTT
CDR3: CSARPDTNTEAFF

D: TRBD2
size: -
J: TRBJ2-1
V: TRBV12-3/TRBV12-4
DNA: TGTGCCAGCATTCCCCCGGGGGGATGGAGCAATGAGCAGTTCTTC
CDR3: CASIPPGGWSNEQFF

D: TRBD1
size: -
J: TRBJ2-5
V: TRBV7-2
DNA: TGTGCCAGCAGTAAAGGCCGGGACAGGGGGAGCCAGACCCAGTACTTC
CDR3: CASSKGRDRGSQTQYF

D: -
size: -
J: TRBJ2-5
V: TRBV7-3
DNA: TGTGCCAGCAGCGTAGCCCTGCTGGAGACCCAGTACTTC
CDR3: CASSVALLETQYF

D: -
size: many
J: TRBJ2-3
V: TRBV20-1
DNA: TGCAGTGCTAGAGTAGTAGTTACCACAGATACGCAGTATTTT
CDR3: CSARVVVTTDTQYF

D: -
size: few
J: TRBJ2-2
V: TRBV27
DNA: TGTGCCAGCAGTCCTGCCGGGTCAATTACTGTCACCGGGGAGCTGTTTTTT
CDR3: CASSPAGSITVTGELFF

D: -
size: few
J: TRBJ1-2
V: TRBV15
DNA: TGTGCCACCAGCTCCGGAGGAGTTCTCCACACCTTC
CDR3: CATSSGGVLHTF

D: -
size: -
J: TRBJ2-5
V: TRBV7-9
DNA: TGTGCCAGCAGCCTGGACAGTTCCCAAGAGACCCAGTACTTC
CDR3: CASSLDSSQETQYF

D: TRBD2
size: -
J: TRBJ2-5
V: TRBV6-5
DNA: TGTGCCAGCAGTCGAGCGGGAGACCAAGAGACCCAGTACTTC
CDR3: CASSRAGDQETQYF

D: -
size: few
J: TRBJ1-5
V: TRBV28
DNA: TGTGCCAGCAGTCTACCAATCGGGACCCGGAGCAATCAGCCCCAGCATTTT
CDR3: CASSLPIGTRSNQPQHF

D: -
size: -
J: TRBJ2-3
V: TRBV5-1
DNA: TGCGCCAGCAGCTTGGGGGCCCCCACAGATACGCAGTATTTT
CDR3: CASSLGAPTDTQYF